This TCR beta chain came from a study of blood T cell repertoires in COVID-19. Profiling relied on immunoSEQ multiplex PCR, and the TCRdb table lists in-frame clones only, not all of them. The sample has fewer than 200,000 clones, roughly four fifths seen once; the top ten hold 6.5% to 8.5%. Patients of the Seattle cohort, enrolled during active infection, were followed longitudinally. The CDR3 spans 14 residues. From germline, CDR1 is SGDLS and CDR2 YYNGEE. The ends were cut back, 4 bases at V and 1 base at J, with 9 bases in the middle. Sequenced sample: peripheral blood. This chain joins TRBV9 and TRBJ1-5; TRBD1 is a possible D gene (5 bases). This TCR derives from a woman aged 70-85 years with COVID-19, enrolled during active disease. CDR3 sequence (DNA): TGTGCCAGCAGCACCTCAGGGAGCAATCAGCCCCAGCATTTT. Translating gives CASSTSGSNQPQHF.